This is a list of T cell receptor beta chains from one sample in a study of T cells in Graves' hyperthyroidism and ophthalmopathy. TCRdb re-analysed the multiplex PCR reads in MiXCR, keeping a single row per CDR3 protein. Among hundreds of thousands of distinct CDR3 sequences listed, approximately 13% were seen once. Sequencing was performed on blood. These TCRs come from a woman aged 25 to 45 with Graves' hyperthyroidism that later progressed to Graves' ophthalmopathy. Each CDR3 is given with its conserved first and last residue. A D gene is named only where the DNA matches it firmly. The size entry is marked missing in some rows and otherwise reads once, few, many or a size class.

V gene	D gene	J gene	clone size	CDR3 protein	CDR3 DNA
TRBV19	.	TRBJ2-1	few	CASSTPANEQFF	TGTGCCAGTAGTACCCCAGCCAATGAGCAGTTCTTC
TRBV9	.	TRBJ2-7	many	CASSVSGAGEQYF	TGTGCCAGCAGCGTATCAGGGGCAGGAGAGCAGTACTTC
TRBV7-3	.	TRBJ1-2	many	CASSFGESYGYTF	TGTGCCAGCAGCTTTGGGGAGTCTTATGGCTACACCTTC
TRBV2	TRBD1	TRBJ2-3	many	CASSGQGADTQYF	TGTGCCAGCAGTGGGCAGGGGGCAGATACGCAGTATTTT
TRBV12-3/TRBV12-4	TRBD1	TRBJ1-1	many	CASSGPRGEAFF	TGTGCCAGCAGTGGCCCCAGGGGGGAAGCTTTCTTT
TRBV20-1	TRBD1	TRBJ1-5	many	CSAKIGQGAEPQHF	TGCAGTGCAAAAATCGGGCAGGGGGCAGAGCCCCAGCATTTT
TRBV20-1	TRBD1	TRBJ2-4	.	CSARRSGSGTDNIQYF	TGCAGTGCTAGACGCTCAGGATCCGGGACAGACAACATTCAGTACTTC
TRBV7-2	.	TRBJ2-1	many	CASSLAESSYNEQFF	TGTGCCAGCAGCTTAGCGGAGAGCTCCTACAATGAGCAGTTCTTC
TRBV6-2/TRBV6-3	.	TRBJ2-1	few	CASSDPSGMYNEQFF	TGTGCCAGCAGTGATCCTAGTGGGATGTACAATGAGCAGTTCTTC
TRBV14	.	TRBJ1-2	many	CASSQEWGAAYGYTF	TGTGCCAGCAGCCAAGAATGGGGGGCCGCATATGGCTACACCTTC
TRBV4-1	TRBD1	TRBJ2-3	.	CASSQPGQLTDTQYF	TGCGCCAGCAGCCAACCGGGACAGCTCACAGATACGCAGTATTTT
TRBV29-1	.	TRBJ1-2	many	CSGYRDLYGYTF	TGCAGCGGTTACCGGGACCTCTATGGCTACACCTTC
TRBV5-6	TRBD1	TRBJ2-1	few	CASSVGTGGLF	TGTGCCAGCAGCGTCGGGACAGGGGGCCTCTTC
TRBV18	.	TRBJ1-1	many	CASSPDYGGTNTEAFF	TGTGCCAGCTCACCAGACTATGGGGGTACGAACACTGAAGCTTTCTTT
TRBV13	TRBD2	TRBJ2-5	many	CASRFPRGTSEWSETQYF	TGTGCCAGCAGATTTCCACGGGGGACTAGCGAGTGGTCTGAGACCCAGTACTTC
TRBV4-1	TRBD2	TRBJ2-5	many	CASSQGLAGVETQYF	TGCGCCAGCAGCCAAGGACTAGCGGGCGTAGAGACCCAGTACTTC
TRBV28	TRBD1	TRBJ2-3	many	CASSSTGTGSPRQYF	TGTGCCAGCAGTTCCACCGGGACAGGGTCCCCGAGGCAGTATTTT
TRBV29-1	.	TRBJ2-1	.	CSGQSSYNEQFF	TGCAGCGGCCAGAGCTCCTACAATGAGCAGTTCTTC
TRBV6-1	.	TRBJ2-1	many	CASRELREQFF	TGTGCCAGCAGGGAGCTTCGTGAGCAGTTCTTC
TRBV19	.	TRBJ1-1	many	CASSRRMNTEAFF	TGTGCCAGTAGTCGACGGATGAACACTGAAGCTTTCTTT
TRBV12-3/TRBV12-4	.	TRBJ1-2	many	CASSLGGRGGYGYTF	TGTGCCAGCAGTTTAGGCGGCAGGGGCGGCTATGGCTACACCTTC
TRBV9	.	TRBJ2-3	.	CASSQVGGENTDTHYF	TGTGCCAGCAGCCAAGTAGGGGGAGAGAACACAGATACGCACTATTTT
TRBV27	TRBD2	TRBJ2-1	many	CASRHGLAGEVRSYNEQFF	TGTGCCAGCAGACATGGACTAGCGGGAGAGGTGCGCTCCTACAATGAGCAGTTCTTC
TRBV11-2	TRBD1	TRBJ1-1	many	CASRAGTGRLEAFF	TGTGCCAGCAGGGCCGGGACAGGGAGATTAGAAGCTTTCTTT
TRBV5-1	.	TRBJ2-1	.	CASSLQTGGDEQFF	TGCGCCAGCAGCTTGCAGACTGGCGGAGATGAGCAGTTCTTC
TRBV12-3/TRBV12-4	TRBD2	TRBJ2-7	many	CASSPRGSYEQYF	TGTGCCAGCAGTCCTCGCGGGAGTTACGAGCAGTACTTC
TRBV20-1	.	TRBJ1-2	many	CSARDTQPRDYGYTF	TGCAGTGCTAGAGATACACAACCTAGGGACTATGGCTACACCTTC
TRBV7-3	.	TRBJ2-3	many	CASSLTGPGLDTQYF	TGTGCCAGCAGCTTAACGGGACCCGGCCTAGATACGCAGTATTTT
TRBV9	TRBD1	TRBJ2-7	few	CASSVLPGQPTYEQYF	TGTGCCAGCAGCGTACTTCCGGGACAGCCGACCTACGAGCAGTACTTC
TRBV12-3/TRBV12-4	.	TRBJ1-6	many	CASSGQNNSPLHF	TGTGCCAGCAGTGGACAGAATAATTCACCCCTCCACTTT
TRBV29-1	.	TRBJ2-3	many	CSVEGLYTDTQYF	TGCAGCGTTGAAGGGCTATACACAGATACGCAGTATTTT
TRBV27	.	TRBJ1-1	many	CASSLLGHLNTEAFF	TGTGCCAGCAGTTTATTAGGTCATCTGAACACTGAAGCTTTCTTT
TRBV27	.	TRBJ2-6	many	CASSLSGAAGANVLTF	TGTGCCAGCAGTTTATCCGGGGCAGCTGGGGCCAACGTCCTGACTTTC
TRBV11-3	.	TRBJ2-1	many	CASSPPPGNSYNEQFF	TGTGCCAGCAGCCCTCCACCGGGCAATAGCTACAATGAGCAGTTCTTC
TRBV12-3/TRBV12-4	.	TRBJ2-2	many	CASSLPLYPSGELFF	TGTGCCAGCAGTTTACCGCTCTACCCTTCCGGGGAGCTGTTTTTT
TRBV24-1	TRBD1	TRBJ2-5	once	CATSDPSGQGETQYF	TGTGCCACCAGTGACCCTTCGGGACAGGGGGAGACCCAGTACTTC
TRBV19	TRBD2	TRBJ2-7	few	CASSFGAGTSSYEQYF	TGTGCCAGTAGTTTTGGGGCCGGGACTAGCAGCTACGAGCAGTACTTC
TRBV11-2	TRBD2	TRBJ2-6	many	CASSPGLAGYSGANVLTF	TGTGCCAGCAGCCCTGGACTAGCGGGTTACTCTGGGGCCAACGTCCTGACTTTC
TRBV19	.	TRBJ2-5	many	CASGDRALETQYF	TGTGCCAGTGGGGACCGAGCGTTGGAGACCCAGTACTTC
TRBV10-3	.	TRBJ2-7	many	CAISERQGPYEQYF	TGTGCCATCAGTGAGCGCCAGGGGCCCTACGAGCAGTACTTC
TRBV19	.	TRBJ2-2	few	CASSIKGRGASSNTGELFF	TGTGCCAGTAGTATTAAGGGGAGGGGGGCCTCATCGAACACCGGGGAGCTGTTTTTT
TRBV20-1	.	TRBJ1-6	.	CSAAPLGGDSPLHF	TGCAGTGCCGCACCGCTAGGTGGGGATTCACCCCTCCACTTT
TRBV29-1	.	TRBJ1-5	.	CSVEVCSNQPQRF	TGCAGCGTTGAAGTGTGTAGCAATCAGCCCCAGCGTTTT
TRBV11-2	.	TRBJ1-1	few	CASSSAGWQGIEAFF	TGTGCCAGCAGCTCAGCCGGGTGGCAGGGGATTGAAGCTTTCTTT
TRBV5-1	.	TRBJ1-4	many	CASSATGGRNEKLFF	TGCGCCAGCAGCGCCACCGGAGGGAGAAATGAAAAACTGTTTTTT
TRBV5-1	TRBD2	TRBJ2-5	.	CASSLANSGGPETQYF	TGCGCCAGCAGCTTGGCCAATTCGGGAGGGCCGGAGACCCAGTACTTC
TRBV18	TRBD2	TRBJ2-7	.	CASSPPGLAHEQYF	TGTGCCAGCTCACCACCCGGACTAGCCCACGAGCAGTACTTC
TRBV12-3/TRBV12-4	.	TRBJ2-7	many	CASSLGYRGYEQYF	TGTGCCAGCAGCTTGGGCTACCGGGGCTACGAGCAGTACTTC
TRBV3-1	TRBD1	TRBJ1-2	many	CASSDGTGWDYGYTF	TGTGCCAGCAGCGATGGGACAGGGTGGGACTATGGCTACACCTTC
TRBV6-1	.	TRBJ2-1	.	CASSQPNNEQFF	TGTGCCAGCAGTCAGCCGAATAATGAGCAGTTCTTC
TRBV10-3	.	TRBJ2-2	few	CAISGGGTGELFF	TGTGCCATCAGTGGTGGGGGTACCGGGGAGCTGTTTTTT
TRBV2	.	TRBJ1-4	many	CASSVQGGNEKLFF	TGTGCCAGCAGTGTACAAGGGGGAAATGAAAAACTGTTTTTT
TRBV3-1	.	TRBJ1-5	many	CASSPFGSNQPQHF	TGTGCCAGCAGCCCGTTCGGGAGCAATCAGCCCCAGCATTTT
TRBV20-1	.	TRBJ2-1	.	CSARNLQGGPLLPYNEQFF	TGCAGTGCTAGAAATTTACAGGGAGGGCCCCTATTGCCCTACAATGAGCAGTTCTTC
TRBV7-9	TRBD1	TRBJ1-2	few	CASSSTGTGHGYTF	TGTGCCAGCAGCTCCACCGGGACAGGGCATGGCTACACCTTC
TRBV20-1	.	TRBJ2-7	many	CSARVPQIGHEQYF	TGCAGTGCTAGAGTCCCCCAAATCGGCCACGAGCAGTACTTC
TRBV4-3	TRBD2	TRBJ2-1	.	CASSQDRAGVREQFF	TGCGCCAGCAGCCAAGATCGAGCGGGAGTCAGGGAGCAGTTCTTC